The entry below describes one T cell receptor beta chain. Profiled with immunoSEQ multiplex PCR; TCRdb holds only in-frame clones, not every one. The sample consists of some 66,000 clones, about 80% of them appearing once. These data come from a study of blood T cell repertoires in COVID-19. Whole-study context: COVID-19 samples collected from the United States, Italy and Spain covered acute and convalescent phases. PBMCs, B-cell-depleted T cells, or T cells provided the cDNA or gDNA that made up the material.

Sequencing used peripheral blood. This clonotype was obtained from a man in his fifties or sixties with acute or convalescent COVID-19.

The CDR3 DNA sequence: TGTGCCAGCAGCGAATTCCCACAGGGCGCAGATACGCAGTATTTT. It yields the protein CASSEFPQGADTQYF. The chain recombines TRBV11-2 with TRBJ2-3; D may be TRBD1 (6 bases). V lost 5 bases and J lost 4, with 16 bases in between. This CDR3 has 15 amino acids. Germline loops: CDR1 SGHAT, CDR2 FQNNGV.